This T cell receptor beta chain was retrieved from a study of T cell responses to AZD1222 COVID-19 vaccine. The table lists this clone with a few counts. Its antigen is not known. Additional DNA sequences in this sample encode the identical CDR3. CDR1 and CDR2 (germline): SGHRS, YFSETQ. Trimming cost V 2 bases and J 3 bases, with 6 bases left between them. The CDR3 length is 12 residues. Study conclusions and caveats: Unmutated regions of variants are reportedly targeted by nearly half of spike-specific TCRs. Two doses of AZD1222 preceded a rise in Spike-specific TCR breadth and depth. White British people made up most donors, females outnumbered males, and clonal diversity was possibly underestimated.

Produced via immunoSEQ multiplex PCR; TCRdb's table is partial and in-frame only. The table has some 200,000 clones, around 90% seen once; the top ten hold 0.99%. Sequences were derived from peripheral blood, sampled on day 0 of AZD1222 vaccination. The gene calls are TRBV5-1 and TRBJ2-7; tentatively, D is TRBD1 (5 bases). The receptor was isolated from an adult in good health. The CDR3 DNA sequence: TGCGCCAGCAGCTTTGACAGCTACGAGCAGTACTTC. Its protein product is CASSFDSYEQYF.